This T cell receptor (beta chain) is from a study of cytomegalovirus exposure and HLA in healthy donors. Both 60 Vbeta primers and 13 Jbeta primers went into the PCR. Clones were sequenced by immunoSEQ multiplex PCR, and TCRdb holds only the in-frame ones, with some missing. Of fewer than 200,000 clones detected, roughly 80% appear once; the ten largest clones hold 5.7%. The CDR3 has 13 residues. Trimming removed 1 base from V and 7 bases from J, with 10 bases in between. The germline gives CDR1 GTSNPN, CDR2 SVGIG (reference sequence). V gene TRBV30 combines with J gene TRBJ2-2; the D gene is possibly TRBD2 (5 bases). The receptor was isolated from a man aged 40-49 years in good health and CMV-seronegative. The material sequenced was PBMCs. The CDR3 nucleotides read TGTGCCTGGAGTGAATTGAGGGTCGGGGAGCTGTTTTTT. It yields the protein CAWSELRVGELFF.